What follows are 25 T cell receptor beta chains derived from one specimen sequenced in a study of tissue T cells after allogeneic stem cell transplantation. Specified time point: mouse harvest day 14 after allogeneic transplant. The graft held 10^6 splenic CD5+ T cells and 10^7 T-cell-depleted bone marrow cells. Clones were read by immunoSEQ multiplex PCR, and TCRdb kept only the in-frame ones, dropping some. The repertoire has roughly 8,600 clones, 35% to 40% of them found once; the top ten carry under 4%. Material: skin. The receptor set was obtained from a female BALB/c mouse given C57BL/6 T cells with graft-versus-host disease after an allogeneic hematopoietic cell transplant.

Concerning this clone: The germline and genes are mouse ones. The read ends 1 residue before the CDR3 terminus; that terminus is restored from the germline J gene. V gene TRBV26 combines with J gene TRBJ1-1; D is unresolved. Germline-derived CDR1 and CDR2 are KGHPV and FQNQEV (reference sequence). The CDR3 loop spans 13 amino acids. V lost 3 bases and J lost 4, with 9 bases in between. The CDR3 bases that were read are TGTGCCAGCAGTCTTGAAGGGAGCACAGAAGTCTTC. This translates into CASSLEGSTEVF. The whole CDR3 sequence is CASSLEGSTEVFF. The full variable domain, its missing parts supplied by reference TRBV26 and TRBJ1-1, is NSKVIQTPRYLVKGQGQKAKMRCIPEKGHPVVFWYQQNKNNEFKFLINFQNQEVLQQIDMTEKRFSAECPSNSPCSLEIQSSEAGDSALYLCASSLEGSTEVFFGKGTRLTVV.

Details on this clone: Gene and germline names: mouse. The read terminates 1 residue ahead of where the CDR3 ends, so the germline J gene completes it. V usage is TRBV12-1 and J usage is TRBJ2-7; 14 nucleotides agree with TRBD2. Germline V gives CDR1 SGHSN, CDR2 HYEKVE. V was clipped by 0 bases and J by 4 bases; unmatched bases: 4. This CDR3 has 16 amino acids. CDR3 sequence reads: CASSLEGLGGRYEQYF. The part of the CDR3 DNA that was read is TGTGCCAGCTCTCTCGAGGGACTGGGGGGGCGGTATGAACAGTAC.

Concerning this clone: Gene names and germline match the mouse. Coverage ceases 1 residue before the CDR3 finishes, and the germline J gene fills in the end. The rearrangement links TRBV16 to TRBJ2-3; maybe TRBD2 (6 bases). Germline V gene sequence: CDR1 SGHSA, CDR2 FRNQAP. Trimming removed 3 bases from V and 0 bases from J, with 10 bases in between. This CDR3 comprises 15 residues. This CDR3 is CASSLGGTSAETLYF. The DNA read from the CDR3 is TGTGCAAGCAGCTTGGGGGGAACTAGTGCAGAAACGCTGTAT. The full variable domain, rest sourced from reference TRBV16 and TRBJ2-3, is NAGVIQTPRHKVTGKGQEATLWCEPISGHSAVFWYRQTIVQGLEFLTYFRNQAPIDDSGMPKERFSAQMPNQSHSTLKIQSTQPQDSAVYLCASSLGGTSAETLYFGSGTRLTVL.

As for this clone: The gene names here belong to mouse. Read coverage stops 1 residue before the CDR3 terminus; the germline J gene supplies the remainder. The rearrangement joins TRBV24 to TRBJ2-7; TRBD2 aligns across 7 bases. This CDR3 spans 14 amino acids. Germline V gives CDR1 KGHTA, CDR2 FRNEEI. After removal of 3 bases from V and 0 bases from J, the junction contained 2 bases not matched to a gene. The CDR3 sequence: CASSLLGSSYEQYF. The sequenced part of the CDR3 DNA is TGTGCCAGCAGTCTACTGGGGAGCTCCTATGAACAGTAC. The full variable domain, rest sourced from reference TRBV24 and TRBJ2-7, is VAGVTQTPRYLVKEKGQKAHMSCSPEKGHTAFYWYQQNQKQELTFLISFRNEEIMEQTDLVKKRFSAKCSSNSRCILEILSSEEDDSALYLCASSLLGSSYEQYFGPGTRLTVL.

Comment on this clone: Mouse names are used for the genes. The CDR3 reads CASSRGDQDTQYF. CDR3 DNA, as far as it was read: TGTGCCAGCAGTCGGGGAGACCAAGACACCCAGTAC. This rearrangement joins TRBV26 to TRBJ2-5; D not resolved. Sequencing ends 1 residue short of the CDR3 end; the germline J gene provides the rest. Trimming cost V 4 bases and J 1 base, with 6 bases left between them. The CDR3 has 13 residues. Germline V gene data show CDR1 as KGHPV and CDR2 as FQNQEV (reference sequence).

As concerns this clone: Mouse gene names and germline throughout. The read finishes 1 residue shy of the CDR3 end, and the germline J gene is used to complete it. The chain uses TRBV26 and TRBJ1-1; D unclear. The CDR3 has 12 residues. Trimming removed 3 bases from V and 4 bases from J, with 6 bases in between. Germline V lookup: CDR1 KGHPV, CDR2 FQNQEV (reference sequence). Partial CDR3 DNA: TGTGCCAGCAGTCTCCCACTCACAGAAGTCTTC. It translates to CASSLPLTEVF. The CDR3 in its entirety is CASSLPLTEVFF.

In the case of this clone: Gene names and germline match the mouse. The CDR3 goes on 1 residue after the read ends, and that part is filled in from the germline J gene. The chain combines TRBV13-2 with TRBJ1-3, with 9 bases matching TRBD1. The junction had 6 bases not matched to a gene; V was cut back by 0 bases and J by 2 bases. This CDR3 has 17 amino acids. In germline, CDR1 is NNHNN, CDR2 SYGAGS (reference sequence). CDR3 region: CASGDARDRVPGNTLYF. CDR3 bases read: TGTGCCAGCGGTGATGCCCGGGACAGGGTACCTGGAAATACGCTCTAT.

Regarding this clone: Gene names follow the mouse nomenclature. Read data end 1 residue before the CDR3 end; the end is taken from the germline J gene. The V call is TRBV26, the J call TRBJ2-3; 8 nucleotides match TRBD2. Germline values: CDR1 KGHPV, CDR2 FQNQEV (reference sequence). V trimming: 4 bases; J trimming: 1 base; junction bases outside the gene matches: 4. This CDR3 has 15 residues. CDR3 loop: CASSPGWGGAETLYF. The part of the CDR3 DNA that was read is TGTGCCAGCAGTCCCGGCTGGGGGGGTGCAGAAACGCTGTAT.

This clone is medium-sized. Genes here carry mouse names. The observed sequence ends 1 residue before the CDR3 terminus, with the missing tail filled in from the germline J gene. The chain employs TRBV23 and TRBJ2-7. The CDR3 spans 14 residues. The germline V gene has CDR1 KGHTA and CDR2 FQNQQP. The part of the CDR3 DNA that was read is TGCTCCAGCAGTCAATCATGGAGCTCCTATGAACAGTAC. It translates to CSSSQSWSSYEQY. The CDR3, in full, reads CSSSQSWSSYEQYF.

Of note for this clone: Gene names denote mouse genes. The read terminates 1 residue ahead of where the CDR3 ends, so the germline J gene completes it. The chain employs TRBV3 and TRBJ1-4; unclear D gene. Germline V gene data show CDR1 as SNHLY and CDR2 as FYNGKV (reference sequence). The CDR3 has 12 amino acids. The V and J ends lost 5 bases and 3 bases respectively, with 4 bases between them. The CDR3: CASSATNERLFF. The sequenced CDR3 bases are TGTGCCAGCAGCGCAACCAACGAAAGATTATTT.

Concerning this clone: The genes are named according to mouse. CDR3 DNA, as far as it was read: TGTGCCAGCAGTCCGGGACTGGGGGGTGCAGAAACGCTGTAT. Translating gives CASSPGLGGAETLY. The whole CDR3 protein is CASSPGLGGAETLYF. This chain connects TRBV26 to TRBJ2-3, with TRBD2 identical over 11 bases. The missing CDR3 end, 1 residue past where the read stops, is filled in from the germline J gene. Trimming at V came to 4 bases and at J to 1 base, leaving 1 base not matched to a gene. The CDR3 spans 15 residues. Germline V gene lookup returns CDR1 KGHPV and CDR2 FQNQEV (reference sequence). Looking up the rest from reference TRBV26 and TRBJ2-3 gives the full variable domain: NSKVIQTPRYLVKGQGQKAKMRCIPEKGHPVVFWYQQNKNNEFKFLINFQNQEVLQQIDMTEKRFSAECPSNSPCSLEIQSSEAGDSALYLCASSPGLGGAETLYFGSGTRLTVL.

Points on this clone: Each gene name is a mouse one. Sequencing ends 1 residue short of the CDR3 end; the germline J gene provides the rest. The chain links TRBV4 to TRBJ1-6; 7 bases match TRBD1. TRBJ1-6 is reported as an ORF; its role is uncertain. The CDR3 sequence is 17 residues long. The V segment lost 3 bases and the J segment 4 bases; nucleotides outside the gene matches: 9. Per the germline V gene, CDR1 is LGHDT and CDR2 is YNNKQL (reference sequence). The CDR3 bases that were read are TGTGCCAGCAGCTACCCCCTCCCGACAGGGTATAATTCGCCCCTCTAC. Its translation is CASSYPLPTGYNSPLY. The entire CDR3 protein is CASSYPLPTGYNSPLYF.

Within the sample, this clone is medium-sized. Mouse gene names and germline throughout. The CDR3 goes on 1 residue after the read ends, and that part is filled in from the germline J gene. The chain is built from TRBV23 and TRBJ2-7. Per the germline V gene, CDR1 is KGHTA and CDR2 is FQNQQP. The CDR3 loop spans 13 amino acids. CDR3 protein: CSSSQSPSYEQYF. The CDR3 bases that were read are TGCTCCAGCAGTCAATCGCCCTCCTATGAACAGTAC.

For this clone: The gene names given are mouse names. Read coverage stops 1 residue before the CDR3 terminus; the germline J gene supplies the remainder. V is TRBV12-2 and J is TRBJ2-3; 8 bases align to TRBD2. V trimming: 4 bases; J trimming: 2 bases; junction bases outside the gene matches: 7. The germline gives CDR1 SGHLS, CDR2 HYDKME. This CDR3 has 15 residues. The part of the CDR3 DNA that was read is TGTGCCAGCTCCCTCGACTGGGGCCCTGCAGAAACGCTGTAT. Its protein is CASSLDWGPAETLY. The complete CDR3 sequence is CASSLDWGPAETLYF.

As to this clone: The genes are named according to mouse. The CDR3 sequence is CTCSADRGAYEQYF. CDR3 DNA (partial): TGCACCTGCAGTGCAGATAGGGGGGCCTATGAACAGTAC. This chain links TRBV1 with TRBJ2-7; D possibly matches TRBD1 or TRBD2 (6 bases each). The read ends 1 residue before the CDR3 terminus; that terminus is restored from the germline J gene. The CDR3 covers 14 residues. From germline, CDR1 is NSQYPW and CDR2 LRSPGD (reference sequence). V was clipped by 0 bases and J by 2 bases, with 8 bases between them.

This clone turned up a few times. Mouse names are used for the genes. The read terminates 1 residue before the CDR3 end, so the remaining end is supplied by the germline J gene. This chain joins TRBV12-2 and TRBJ2-7; TRBD2 aligns across 9 bases. V was clipped by 3 bases and J by 3 bases; unmatched bases: 5. This CDR3 is 14 amino acids long. Germline V CDR1 and CDR2: SGHLS, HYDKME. Here the CDR3 reads CASSFGTGNYEQYF. CDR3 DNA, as far as it was read: TGTGCCAGCTCTTTCGGGACTGGGAACTATGAACAGTAC.

In the case of this clone: The germline and genes are mouse ones. The read stops 1 residue short of the end of the CDR3; the missing end is completed from the germline J gene. The chain recombines TRBV26 with TRBJ2-4; 8 bases agree with TRBD1. After removal of 6 bases from V and 3 bases from J, the junction contained 5 bases not matched to a gene. Germline V gives CDR1 KGHPV, CDR2 FQNQEV (reference sequence). CDR3 size: 14 residues. CDR3 DNA (partial): TGTGCCAGCAGGAGACAGGGGAGGCAAAACACCTTGTAC. Its protein is CASRRQGRQNTLY. The entire CDR3 sequence reads CASRRQGRQNTLYF.

With regard to this clone: Mouse names are used for the genes. The CDR3 end falls 1 residue outside the read, so it is completed with the germline J gene. This chain links TRBV23 with TRBJ2-7. From germline, CDR1 is KGHTA and CDR2 FQNQQP. The CDR3 has 10 amino acids. The sequenced part of the CDR3 DNA is TGCTCCAGCAGTCTTTATGAACAGTAC. Translated: CSSSLYEQY. The whole CDR3 protein reads CSSSLYEQYF.

Notes on this clone: All gene names here are mouse names. The CDR3 extends 1 residue past the end of the read, so its final part is completed from the germline J gene. The V and J genes are TRBV13-3 and TRBJ2-4; 9 bases map to TRBD2. V was pared by 2 bases and J by 0 bases, with 4 bases of the junction left unmatched. CDR3 size: 16 residues. Germline V gene data show CDR1 as NNHDY and CDR2 as SYVADS. CDR3 bases read: TGTGCCAGCAGTGAGACTGGGGGAGGGAGTCAAAACACCTTGTAC. Translation: CASSETGGGSQNTLY. The CDR3 in its entirety is CASSETGGGSQNTLYF.

By share, this clone ranks as medium-sized. Genes here carry mouse names. The missing CDR3 end, 1 residue past where the read stops, is filled in from the germline J gene. The chain recombines TRBV24 with TRBJ2-7; the match to TRBD1 covers 7 bases. Germline V gene sequence: CDR1 KGHTA, CDR2 FRNEEI. The V and J ends lost 3 bases and 0 bases, in that order; junction bases with no gene match: 2. CDR3 length equals 14 residues. The sequenced part of the CDR3 DNA is TGTGCCAGCAGTCTCGGGACAGACTCCTATGAACAGTAC. Protein sequence: CASSLGTDSYEQY. The complete CDR3 reads CASSLGTDSYEQYF.

This clone was detected a few times. Gene names follow the mouse nomenclature. The read terminates 1 residue ahead of where the CDR3 ends, so the germline J gene completes it. V is TRBV4 and J is TRBJ2-7; TRBD2 aligns across 9 bases. The CDR3 sequence is 14 residues long. Germline V CDR1 and CDR2: LGHDT, YNNKQL (reference sequence). J gave up 2 bases and V 5 bases, and 4 bases lay outside the gene matches. CDR3 DNA, as far as it was read: TGTGCCAGCAGCGCCGGGACTGGGCCCTATGAACAGTAC. It yields the protein CASSAGTGPYEQY. The complete CDR3 reads CASSAGTGPYEQYF.

As to this clone: Genes and germline are mouse. Read coverage stops 1 residue before the CDR3 terminus; the germline J gene supplies the remainder. This chain connects TRBV26 to TRBJ2-7, with 8 positions matching TRBD2. Germline V lookup: CDR1 KGHPV, CDR2 FQNQEV (reference sequence). This CDR3 contains 14 residues. V gave up 2 bases and J gave up 3 bases; unmatched junction bases: 3. This chain's CDR3 is CASSLKLGVYEQYF. The CDR3 DNA, read in part, is TGTGCCAGCAGTCTGAAACTGGGGGTCTATGAACAGTAC.

This clone was observed a handful of times. Mouse gene names and germline throughout. The read ends 1 residue shy of where the CDR3 ends; the end is completed using the germline J gene. This same CDR3 is encoded by further DNA sequences in the sample. This rearrangement joins TRBV3 to TRBJ2-4; D perhaps matches TRBD1 (6 bases). CDR1 and CDR2 from the germline V gene are SNHLY and FYNGKV (reference sequence). Trimming removed 5 bases at V and 0 bases at J, with 9 bases between. This CDR3 is 14 amino acids long. The CDR3 bases that were read are TGTGCCAGCAGCCTCAGGGGAAGTCAAAACACCTTGTAC. This gives the protein CASSLRGSQNTLY. The entire CDR3 sequence reads CASSLRGSQNTLYF. Full variable domain (missing parts from reference TRBV3 and TRBJ2-4): GPKVLQIPSHQIIDMGQMVTLNCDPVSNHLYFYWYKQILGQQMEFLVNFYNGKVMEKSKLFKDQFSVERPDGSYFTLKIQPTALEDSAVYFCASSLRGSQNTLYFGAGTRLSVL.

As concerns this clone: Gene names are the mouse ones. The read falls 1 residue short of the CDR3 end, and the missing part is taken from the germline J gene. This chain connects TRBV19 to TRBJ2-3; 10 bases are shared with TRBD2. Germline V gives CDR1 FNHDT, CDR2 SITEND (reference sequence). The length of the CDR3 is 16 residues. Trimming took 4 bases from V and 0 from J; bases not matched to a gene: 5. The CDR3 bases that were read are TGTGCCAGCAGTCCCCGGACTGGGGGTAGTGCAGAAACGCTGTAT. It specifies CASSPRTGGSAETLY. The whole CDR3 is CASSPRTGGSAETLYF.

Regarding this clone: Genes and germline are mouse. The CDR3 is cut off 1 residue early in the read; its end comes from the germline J gene. V is TRBV23 and J is TRBJ1-6; the table's D call TRBD1 went unverified against the DNA. TRBJ1-6 is an open reading frame, and its role is uncertain. Germline V gene data show CDR1 as KGHTA and CDR2 as FQNQQP. The CDR3 has 14 amino acids. The CDR3 protein is CSSSPHSYNSPLYF. The sequenced part of the CDR3 DNA is TGCTCCAGCAGTCCCCATTCCTATAATTCGCCCCTCTAC.